This passage covers 21 T cell receptor beta chains from one sample sequenced in a study of blood T cells in healthy people across ages. Using a J-beta primer mix together with a sample-barcoded 5' primer, a second PCR was run for roughly 7 to 12 cycles. One entry per CDR3 protein, called by TCRdb with MiXCR from the 5' RACE reads. The repertoire consists of about 1.1 million distinct CDR3 sequences, with about two fifths occurring once and the leading ten covering roughly 14%. The source material was blood. The source of these receptors is a man aged 18 to 29 in good health.

In its sample, this clonotype was seen a few times. The gene calls are TRBV4-1 and TRBJ1-2; 10 positions match TRBD1. The CDR3 consists of 17 residues. Germline lookup yields CDR1 MGHRA and CDR2 YSYEKL. V was pared by 1 base and J by 4 bases, with 9 bases of the junction left unmatched. CDR3 nucleotide sequence: TGCGCCAGCAGCCAAGGTCTCCGGGACAGGGGTGGCTATGGCTACACCTTC. Translated, it gives CASSQGLRDRGGYGYTF.

Worth noting for this clonotype: The germline gene is not matched at one end of the junction; a read error may be the cause. The chain uses TRBV7-8 and TRBJ1-5; D is undetermined. The CDR3 contains 14 residues. Germline V gene sequence: CDR1 SGHVS, CDR2 FQNEAQ. CDR3 in amino acids: CASSLALSNQPRHF. The DNA for the CDR3 is TGTGCCAGCAGCTTAGCCTTAAGCAATCAGCCCCGGCATTTT.

The V call is TRBV9, the J call TRBJ2-2; 8 bases align to TRBD2. Germline CDR1 is SGDLS and CDR2 is YYNGEE. The junction had 13 bases not matched to a gene; V was cut back by 4 bases and J by 5 bases. The CDR3 length is 17 residues. CDR3 sequence reads: CASSSPSGGQKTGELFF. CDR3 bases: TGTGCCAGCAGCTCCCCCTCGGGGGGGCAGAAGACCGGGGAGCTGTTTTTT.

This clonotype occurred many times. The chain joins TRBV28 to TRBJ2-1; maybe TRBD2 (5 bases). V lost 7 bases, J lost 2 bases, and 21 bases lay in between. Germline V gene lookup returns CDR1 MDHEN and CDR2 SYDVKM. The CDR3 sequence is 17 residues long. The CDR3 nucleotides read TGTGCCAGCACCACCTTTTTTAGCGTCGAGACCTACAATGAGCAGTTCTTC. Encoded protein: CASTTFFSVETYNEQFF.

The V call is TRBV4-3, the J call TRBJ2-3; TRBD2 is a possible D gene (5 bases). CDR1 and CDR2 from the germline V gene are LGHNA and YSLEER. The germline V and J ends were trimmed by 0 bases and 7 bases, with 20 bases remaining between them. This CDR3 has 17 amino acids. The CDR3 nucleotides read TGCGCCAGCAGCCAAGAAGGGCGGACTGTTGCACAAAATACGCAGTATTTT. It yields the protein CASSQEGRTVAQNTQYF.

The J gene is TRBJ1-1, the V gene TRBV6-5; D gene ambiguous. The germline V and J ends were trimmed by 6 bases and 1 base, with 15 bases remaining between them. This CDR3 is 15 amino acids long. The germline CDR1 and CDR2 sequences are MNHEY and SVGAGI. The CDR3 region is CASRQSSGWNTEAFF. CDR3 in DNA: TGTGCCAGCAGACAGAGTAGCGGATGGAACACTGAAGCTTTCTTT.

This clonotype was detected a few times. The chain recombines TRBV5-4 with TRBJ2-1, with D possibly being TRBD2 (5 bases). The V and J ends lost 7 bases and 0 bases respectively, with 20 bases between them. The CDR3 is 17 amino acids. Germline values: CDR1 SGHNT, CDR2 YYREEE (reference sequence). As DNA, the CDR3 is TGTGCCAGCGCTGATGCCTCGACGGGGAGCTCCTACAATGAGCAGTTCTTC. It yields the protein CASADASTGSSYNEQFF.

This chain links TRBV6-2 or TRBV6-3 with TRBJ2-3; TRBD1 is a possible D gene (5 bases). The germline V gene encodes CDR1 MNHEY and CDR2 SVGEGT. This CDR3 is 13 amino acids long. Trimming stripped 2 bases from V and 5 bases from J, with 8 bases between. CDR3 bases: TGTGCCAGCAGTTACGGGGCAGAAGATACGCAGTATTTT. It is translated as CASSYGAEDTQYF.

The chain carries TRBV7-9 and TRBJ1-2; D is unclear. The CDR3 covers 17 residues. Germline assignment: CDR1 SEHNR and CDR2 FQNEAQ (reference sequence). The V end lost 4 bases, the J end lost 1 base, and 19 bases lay between the germline ends. The chain's CDR3 is CASSSPVEAGYNYGYTF. The CDR3 DNA is TGTGCCAGCAGCTCACCGGTAGAGGCGGGGTATAACTATGGCTACACCTTC.

J is TRBJ1-1 and V is TRBV7-9, with 7 bases identical to TRBD1. This CDR3 has 14 residues. The V and J ends lost 5 bases and 7 bases, in that order; junction bases with no gene match: 10. Germline V gives CDR1 SEHNR, CDR2 FQNEAQ (reference sequence). The CDR3 DNA follows: TGTGCCAGCAGCCCAGGAGGAGGGGGCGGTGAAGCTTTCTTT. Translated: CASSPGGGGGEAFF.

The chain has TRBV7-9 and TRBJ1-5, with D unresolved. V lost 8 bases, J lost 3 bases, and 8 bases lay in between. This CDR3 is 12 amino acids long. Germline CDR1 reads SEHNR; CDR2 reads FQNEAQ (reference sequence). Here the CDR3 reads CASQDDNQPQHF. The CDR3 region has the DNA TGTGCCAGCCAGGATGACAATCAGCCCCAGCATTTT.

This clonotype appeared a few times. The rearrangement links TRBV5-1 to TRBJ2-2; no clear D. Germline V gene data show CDR1 as SGHRS and CDR2 as YFSETQ. The V and J ends lost 4 bases and 0 bases respectively, with 10 bases between them. This CDR3 has 15 residues. CDR3 sequence: CASSLGRSNTGELFF. In DNA, the CDR3 is TGCGCCAGCAGCCTAGGACGGTCGAACACCGGGGAGCTGTTTTTT. Variable domain in full (rest from reference TRBV5-1 and TRBJ2-2): KAGVTQTPRYLIKTRGQQVTLSCSPISGHRSVSWYQQTPGQGLQFLFEYFSETQRNKGNFPGRFSGRQFSNSRSEMNVSTLELGDSALYLCASSLGRSNTGELFFGEGSRLTVL.

The genes are TRBV6-5 and TRBJ2-3; maybe TRBD1 (7 bases). Germline loops: CDR1 MNHEY, CDR2 SVGAGI. The CDR3 totals 16 residues. V lost 8 bases and J 5 bases, leaving 23 bases between the germline ends. The CDR3 region is CASGPWDRGGKDTQYF. The CDR3 DNA follows: TGTGCCAGCGGACCCTGGGACAGAGGGGGGAAAGATACGCAGTATTTT.

The chain combines TRBV20-1 with TRBJ2-3, with 11 bases aligning to TRBD2. This CDR3 spans 14 amino acids. The germline V gene encodes CDR1 DFQATT and CDR2 SNEGSKA (reference sequence). Germline trimming cut 5 bases from V and 1 base from J; bases unmatched to any gene: 2. The CDR3 nucleotides read TGCAGTGCTGGTAGCGGGGGGGGCACAGATACGCAGTATTTT. Translation: CSAGSGGGTDTQYF.

This clonotype was counted between two and nine times. The chain employs TRBV7-9 and TRBJ1-2; no definite D call. With 5 bases removed from V and 5 bases from J, the gap between germline ends came to 24 bases. Germline assignment: CDR1 SEHNR and CDR2 FQNEAQ (reference sequence). The CDR3 is made up of 17 amino acids. The DNA for the CDR3 is TGTGCCAGCAGCCACCCAAAAGGGAGGGCAGGAGTTTATGGCTACACCTTC. Protein: CASSHPKGRAGVYGYTF.

The chain employs TRBV24-1 and TRBJ2-4; perhaps TRBD1 as D (7 bases). There are 16 residues in the CDR3. Trimming pared 4 bases from V and 4 bases from J, leaving 16 bases between. In germline, CDR1 is KGHDR, CDR2 SFDVKD. CDR3 in DNA: TGTGCCACCAGTGAAGGCGGGACAGCGCCGAAAAACATTCAGTACTTC. Amino acid sequence: CATSEGGTAPKNIQYF.

Of note for this clonotype: Since a much larger clone is just one base distant, this may be a read error. This chain links TRBV20-1 with TRBJ1-5; 7 bases fit TRBD1. The CDR3 extends over 13 amino acids. Germline CDR1 reads DFQATT; CDR2 reads SNEGSKA (reference sequence). This chain's CDR3 is CSARTGSNRPQHF. The CDR3 region has the DNA TGCAGTGCTAGGACAGGGAGCAATCGGCCCCAGCATTTT.

The chain links TRBV9 to TRBJ2-5; D might be TRBD2 (6 bases). The CDR3 is 14 residues long. The germline gives CDR1 SGDLS, CDR2 YYNGEE. V was clipped by 0 bases and J by 5 bases, with 11 bases between them. The CDR3 sequence is CASSVAASEETQYF. CDR3 DNA sequence: TGTGCCAGCAGCGTAGCCGCTAGCGAGGAGACCCAGTACTTC.

This clonotype has only one observation. CDR3 in DNA: TGTGCCAGCAGTCCGCAATTGGGGGCTGGGAATGAGCAGTTCTTC. It specifies CASSPQLGAGNEQFF. V is TRBV12-3 or TRBV12-4 and J is TRBJ2-1; possible D gene TRBD1, 6 bases. The CDR3 spans 15 residues. V was cut by 5 bases and J by 7 bases, with 18 bases left in between.

The chain has TRBV7-2 and TRBJ1-4, with a tentative D call TRBD1 (5 bases). V lost 4 bases to trimming and J lost 4 bases, with 13 bases between them. The germline V gene has CDR1 SGHTA and CDR2 FQGNSA. This CDR3 region has 15 residues. The DNA for the CDR3 is TGTGCCAGCAGCTACGACGGGGGAGATAATGAAAAACTGTTTTTT. Encoded protein: CASSYDGGDNEKLFF.

The chain carries TRBV20-1 and TRBJ1-4, with D possibly TRBD1 on 5 matching bases. The CDR3 runs 15 residues. V lost 1 base and J 4 bases, leaving 13 bases between the germline ends. Germline-derived CDR1 and CDR2 are DFQATT and SNEGSKA (reference sequence). In DNA, the CDR3 is TGCAGTGCTAGAGTGGGTAGGAGGGGTAATGAAAAACTGTTTTTT. It specifies CSARVGRRGNEKLFF.